The clone carrying this T cell receptor beta chain was recorded at least ten times. Its antigen is unidentified. Amplified TCR beta CDR3 regions came from RNA transcripts. First-round RT-PCR with HTBI primers amplified the TCR CDR3 region. TCRdb recomputed calls from the multiplex PCR reads with MiXCR, one row per CDR3 protein. The sample records roughly 400,000 distinct CDR3 sequences, over 12% being singletons. These data originate in a study of T cells in Graves' hyperthyroidism and ophthalmopathy. At the level of the study: Before any treatment, at initial diagnosis, peripheral blood was collected.

The CDR3 has 15 residues. The germline V gene has CDR1 LGHDT and CDR2 YNNKEL (reference sequence). V lost 1 base, J lost 0 bases, and 7 bases lay in between. General study results and limits: Model output signaled ophthalmopathy a median around 6.9 months ahead of onset. Most thyroid clonotypes expanded above 0.001 were also detected in blood.

Those patients with uncontrolled infection, other autoimmune disease, pregnancy or lactation were excluded. This TCR came from a man in his fifties with Graves' ophthalmopathy. This chain uses TRBV3-1 with TRBJ1-3; no clear D gene. The specimen sequenced was blood. CDR3 bases: TGTGCCAGCAGCCAAGGCCGCAGCTCTGGAAACACCATATATTTT. Its translation is CASSQGRSSGNTIYF.